The clone carrying this T cell receptor (beta chain) was observed a handful of times. Its specificity is not known. This entry comes from a study of vaccination effects on CD4 cells after COVID-19. Overall study: The study sampled two convalescent patients 16 days and one week before vaccination. Overall study results and limits: Sampling in the study covered few convalescent patients and included no early post-infection timepoints. Marked clonal contraction of both clone types appeared late after vaccination.

The CDR3 has 15 amino acids. Germline V gene lookup returns CDR1 SGHVS and CDR2 FQNEAQ. With 3 bases clipped from V and 4 bases from J, the junction kept 4 bases outside the gene matches. Generated by immunoSEQ multiplex PCR, the TCRdb table keeps only in-frame clones and is missing some. This repertoire shows about 46,000 clones, roughly 72% found once; its top ten account for about 9%. Having been cultured for around ten days, the cells underwent CD4+ T cell isolation. SARS-CoV-2 infection was confirmed by PCR in the person between March and December 2020. The V and J genes are TRBV7-8 and TRBJ2-1, with TRBD2 identical over 9 bases. This receptor was taken from a human donor who had a prior SARS-CoV-2 infection. The sample here was CD4+ T cells from PBMCs cultured without peptide, taken before COVID-19 vaccination. CDR3 amino acids: CASSFRAGGYNEQFF. The CDR3 bases are TGTGCCAGCAGCTTTCGAGCGGGGGGTTACAATGAGCAGTTCTTC.